The 24 T cell receptor beta chains below were found in one sample sequenced in a study of blood T cell repertoires in COVID-19. Sequenced by immunoSEQ multiplex PCR; TCRdb stores in-frame clones only, minus some. The sample yields about 150,000 clones, approximately 73% seen once. Sequencing was carried out using peripheral blood. The receptor source for this set is a man aged 55 to 70 with acute or convalescent COVID-19.

This clone occurred once. The chain carries TRBV6-1 and TRBJ2-1, with TRBD1 matching over 8 bases. The germline CDR1 and CDR2 sequences are MNHNS and SASEGT. J gave up 3 bases and V 3 bases, and 13 bases lay outside the gene matches. The CDR3 length is 18 residues. The CDR3 sequence is CASSDPTSPTGVYNEQFF. The CDR3 DNA is TGTGCCAGCAGTGACCCAACAAGCCCGACAGGGGTCTACAATGAGCAGTTCTTC.

V is TRBV6-5 and J is TRBJ1-2, with D tentatively TRBD1 (6 bases). V gave up 6 bases and J gave up 1 base, with 9 bases separating them. Per the germline V gene, CDR1 is MNHEY and CDR2 is SVGAGI. This CDR3 comprises 13 residues. The CDR3 bases are TGTGCCAGCAGAGGACAGTTTAACTATGGCTACACCTTC. Translated, it gives CASRGQFNYGYTF.

This clone was seen only once. The rearrangement links TRBV29-1 to TRBJ2-1; tentative D call: TRBD2 (6 bases). Looked up from germline, CDR1 is SQVTM and CDR2 is ANQGSEA. This CDR3 region has 12 residues. The V end lost 6 bases, the J end lost 8 bases, and 14 bases lay between the germline ends. In DNA, the CDR3 is TGCAGCGTCCCGACTAGTAGCTATGAGCAGTTCTTC. Protein: CSVPTSSYEQFF.

In this sample, this clone turned up once. This chain joins TRBV4-2 and TRBJ2-1; D might be TRBD2 (6 bases). V lost 1 base and J 12 bases, leaving 10 bases between the germline ends. The CDR3 length is 12 residues. Looked up from germline, CDR1 is LGHNA and CDR2 is YNFKEQ. CDR3 in DNA: TGTGCCAGCAGCCAAGGAGGAGGGTGGCAGTTCTTC. As protein: CASSQGGGWQFF.

This clone appeared a single time. The V call is TRBV5-1, the J call TRBJ2-7; 9 bases line up with TRBD1. The CDR3 is 15 amino acids. V dropped 0 bases and J dropped 6; count of bases not matched to a gene: 7. CDR1 is SGHRS, CDR2 YFSETQ, per germline. CDR3 sequence (DNA): TGCGCCAGCAGCTTGGTCGGGACAGGGAGGGGCGAGCAGTACTTC. Translating gives CASSLVGTGRGEQYF.

This clone was seen just once. The J gene is TRBJ1-3, the V gene TRBV7-2; D not resolved. Germline V gene lookup returns CDR1 SGHTA and CDR2 FQGNSA. V was pared by 2 bases and J by 4 bases, with 15 bases between. The CDR3 has 16 amino acids. The CDR3 reads CASSLFAGVSGNTIYF. The CDR3 nucleotides are TGTGCCAGCAGCTTATTCGCGGGAGTCTCAGGAAACACCATATATTTT.

V is TRBV27 and J is TRBJ2-2; 16 nucleotides align to TRBD2. CDR1 is MNHEY, CDR2 SMNVEV, per germline (reference sequence). The V and J ends lost 8 bases and 8 bases, in that order; junction bases with no gene match: 8. CDR3 length equals 16 residues. The CDR3 loop is CASGPGLAGGIGELFF. CDR3 sequence (DNA): TGTGCCAGCGGACCGGGACTAGCGGGAGGGATAGGGGAGCTGTTTTTT.

The chain is built from TRBV2 and TRBJ2-1; TRBD2 is a possible D gene (6 bases). From germline, CDR1 is SNHLY and CDR2 FYNNEI. This CDR3 has 15 residues. V was clipped by 2 bases and J by 9 bases, with 17 bases between them. Here the CDR3 DNA reads TGTGCCAGCAGTGAACTAGCGCCAAATTTAGGTGAGCAGTTCTTC. The encoded protein is CASSELAPNLGEQFF.

The chain recombines TRBV23-1 with TRBJ2-4; a weak D match, TRBD1 (5 bases). TRBV23-1 is an ORF, with its function uncertain. The V gene lost 2 bases and the J gene lost 10 bases, with 15 bases spanning the gap. The CDR3 spans 14 residues. DNA for the CDR3: TGCGCCAGCAGTCAACATCAAACAGGTTGGATTCAGTACTTC. Translating it yields CASSQHQTGWIQYF.

The V gene is TRBV2, the J gene TRBJ1-6, with D tentatively TRBD1 (6 bases). The V end was cut by 7 bases, the J end by 8 bases, with 18 bases between. This CDR3 contains 15 residues. The V gene's germline CDR1 is SNHLY and CDR2 FYNNEI. This CDR3 is CASNPTGGGDSPLHF. The CDR3 nucleotides are TGTGCCAGCAACCCGACGGGGGGGGGCGATTCACCCCTCCACTTT. The full variable domain, in which reference TRBV2 and TRBJ1-6 provide the parts outside the CDR3, is EPEVTQTPSHQVTQMGQEVILRCVPISNHLYFYWYRQILGQKVEFLVSFYNNEISEKSEIFDDQFSVERPDGSNFTLKIRSTKLEDSAMYFCASNPTGGGDSPLHFGNGTRLTVT.

This rearrangement joins TRBV6-5 to TRBJ1-6, with D uncertain. CDR1 and CDR2 from the germline V gene are MNHEY and SVGAGI. V shed 1 base and J shed 9 bases, with 10 bases lying between them. This CDR3 spans 14 amino acids. The CDR3 is CASSYYDRGSPLHF. The CDR3 nucleotides are TGTGCCAGCAGTTACTACGACCGGGGTTCACCCCTCCACTTT.

This clone has a handful of counts. The chain recombines TRBV29-1 with TRBJ2-1, with TRBD2 matching 10 bases. V lost 0 bases to trimming and J lost 3 bases; unmatched junction nucleotides: 2. The CDR3 has 15 residues. Germline assignment: CDR1 SQVTM and CDR2 ANQGSEA. CDR3 nucleotides: TGCAGCGTTGAAGATAGGACTAGCGGCTACAATGAGCAGTTCTTC. Protein sequence: CSVEDRTSGYNEQFF.

This chain joins TRBV5-1 and TRBJ2-7, with D unresolved. Trimming removed 4 bases at V and 2 bases at J, with 13 bases between. This CDR3 comprises 14 residues. Germline CDR1 and CDR2: SGHRS and YFSETQ. CDR3 DNA: TGCGCCAGCAGCACGGGTCTTCCGCCCTACGAGCAGTACTTC. Its protein product is CASSTGLPPYEQYF.

The chain combines TRBV27 with TRBJ1-2, with 9 bases identical to TRBD1. J lost 2 bases, V lost 4 bases, and 17 bases had no gene match. The length of the CDR3 is 19 residues. CDR1 and CDR2 (germline): MNHEY, SMNVEV (reference sequence). This CDR3 reads CASSSETGGILSNNYGYTF. The CDR3 region has the DNA TGTGCCAGCAGTTCAGAGACAGGGGGAATACTAAGCAACAACTATGGCTACACCTTC.

This chain connects TRBV7-3 to TRBJ2-3; TRBD2 agrees at 10 bases. V was pared by 3 bases and J by 0 bases, with 3 bases of the junction left unmatched. Per germline, CDR1 SGHTA and CDR2 FQGTGA. There are 16 residues in the CDR3. DNA for the CDR3: TGTGCCAGCAGCTTGACTAGCGGGTCTAGCACAGATACGCAGTATTTT. As protein: CASSLTSGSSTDTQYF. Combining the CDR3 with reference TRBV7-3 and TRBJ2-3 gives the whole variable domain GAGVSQTPSNKVTEKGKYVELRCDPISGHTALYWYRQSLGQGPEFLIYFQGTGAADDSGLPNDRFFAVRPEGSVSTLKIQRTERGDSAVYLCASSLTSGSSTDTQYFGPGTRLTVL.

The gene calls are TRBV6-5 and TRBJ1-3; no clear D gene. Trimming pared 10 bases from V and 3 bases from J, leaving 10 bases between. Germline loops: CDR1 MNHEY, CDR2 SVGAGI. The CDR3 has 12 amino acids. CDR3 in DNA: TGTGCCATCGAGGGATTTGGAAACACCATATATTTT. It translates to CAIEGFGNTIYF.

This sequence joins TRBV6-6 and TRBJ2-5, with D perhaps TRBD2 (5 bases). CDR3 length: 16 residues. Looked up from germline, CDR1 is MNHNY and CDR2 is SVGAGI (reference sequence). Between the trimmed V and J ends, which lost 4 bases and 4 bases, there was a span of 19 bases. The CDR3 loop reads CASSSTQRAWGETQYF. CDR3 in DNA: TGTGCCAGCAGTTCGACACAGAGGGCCTGGGGAGAGACCCAGTACTTC.

This clone came up a few times. V and J are TRBV6-1 and TRBJ2-5; a possible D gene is TRBD2 (7 bases). Trimming cost V 2 bases and J 5 bases, with 15 bases left between them. The CDR3 consists of 15 residues. CDR1 and CDR2 from the germline V gene are MNHNS and SASEGT. The CDR3 region has the DNA TGTGCCAGCAGTGAACGCAGGGGAGGGTTGGAGACCCAGTACTTC. It yields the protein CASSERRGGLETQYF.

This clone has just a few counts. The chain employs TRBV20-1 and TRBJ2-1; D perhaps matches TRBD2 (6 bases). The CDR3 extends over 11 amino acids. V dropped 5 bases and J dropped 7 bases, with 9 bases sitting between them. Germline V gives CDR1 DFQATT, CDR2 SNEGSKA (reference sequence). The CDR3 protein is CSAQEGNEQFF. The CDR3 bases are TGCAGTGCTCAGGAGGGGAATGAGCAGTTCTTC.

The rearrangement joins TRBV29-1 to TRBJ2-1; TRBD1 is a possible D gene (7 bases). Germline lookup yields CDR1 SQVTM and CDR2 ANQGSEA. V lost 1 base to trimming and J lost 2 bases, with 15 bases between them. This CDR3 spans 16 amino acids. Here the CDR3 DNA reads TGCAGCGTTGAAGGGATGGAGGGGGCCCCCTACAATGAGCAGTTCTTC. It yields the protein CSVEGMEGAPYNEQFF.

The gene calls are TRBV7-3 and TRBJ2-1, with a tentative D call TRBD2 (6 bases). The V end was cut by 2 bases, the J end by 6 bases, with 17 bases between. Germline V gene lookup returns CDR1 SGHTA and CDR2 FQGTGA. The CDR3 is made up of 16 amino acids. CDR3 in amino acids: CASSLLGRGTVNEQFF. CDR3 sequence (DNA): TGTGCCAGCAGCTTATTGGGGCGCGGGACCGTCAATGAGCAGTTCTTC.

V and J are TRBV6-4 and TRBJ2-7; D not resolved. The germline gives CDR1 MRHNA, CDR2 SNTAGT. The ends were cut back, 6 bases at V and 2 bases at J, with 5 bases in the middle. The CDR3 has 11 amino acids. As DNA, the CDR3 is TGTGCCAGCAGGAGGACCTACGAGCAGTACTTC. As protein: CASRRTYEQYF.

This chain joins TRBV15 and TRBJ2-1; D unclear. From germline, CDR1 is LNHNV and CDR2 YYDKDF (reference sequence). This CDR3 region has 13 residues. Trimming shortened V by 0 bases and J by 10 bases, and 10 bases separated the two germline ends. The CDR3 region has the DNA TGTGCCACCAGCAGAGATCTGGCCGGGGAGCAGTTCTTC. It translates to CATSRDLAGEQFF. Full variable domain (missing parts from reference TRBV15 and TRBJ2-1): DAMVIQNPRYQVTQFGKPVTLSCSQTLNHNVMYWYQQKSSQAPKLLFHYYDKDFNNEADTPDNFQSRRPNTSFCFLDIRSPGLGDTAMYLCATSRDLAGEQFFGPGTRLTVL.

The chain is built from TRBV28 and TRBJ1-2; no definite D call. Germline V CDR1 and CDR2: MDHEN, SYDVKM. The CDR3 consists of 11 residues. CDR3 protein: CASIGNYGYTF. CDR3 nucleotide sequence: TGTGCATCAATCGGTAACTATGGCTACACCTTC.